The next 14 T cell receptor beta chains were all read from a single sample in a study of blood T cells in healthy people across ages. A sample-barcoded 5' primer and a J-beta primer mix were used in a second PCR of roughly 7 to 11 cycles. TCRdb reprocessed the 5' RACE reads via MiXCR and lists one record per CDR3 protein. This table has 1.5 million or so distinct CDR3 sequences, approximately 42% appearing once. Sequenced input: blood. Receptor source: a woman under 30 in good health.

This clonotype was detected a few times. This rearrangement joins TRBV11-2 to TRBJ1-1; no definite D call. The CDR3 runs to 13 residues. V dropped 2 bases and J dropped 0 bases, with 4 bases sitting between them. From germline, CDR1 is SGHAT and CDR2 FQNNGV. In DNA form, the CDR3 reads TGTGCCAGCAGCTTATACCTGAACACTGAAGCTTTCTTT. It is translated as CASSLYLNTEAFF. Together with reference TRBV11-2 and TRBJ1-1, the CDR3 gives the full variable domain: EAGVAQSPRYKIIEKRQSVAFWCNPISGHATLYWYQQILGQGPKLLIQFQNNGVVDDSQLPKDRFSAERLKGVDSTLKIQPAKLEDSAVYLCASSLYLNTEAFFGQGTRLTVV.

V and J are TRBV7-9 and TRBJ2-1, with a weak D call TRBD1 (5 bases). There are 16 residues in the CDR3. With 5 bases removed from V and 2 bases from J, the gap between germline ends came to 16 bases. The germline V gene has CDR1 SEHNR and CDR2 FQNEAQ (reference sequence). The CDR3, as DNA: TGTGCCAGCAGCCCTCTTCAGACAGCCACCTACAATGAGCAGTTCTTC. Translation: CASSPLQTATYNEQFF.

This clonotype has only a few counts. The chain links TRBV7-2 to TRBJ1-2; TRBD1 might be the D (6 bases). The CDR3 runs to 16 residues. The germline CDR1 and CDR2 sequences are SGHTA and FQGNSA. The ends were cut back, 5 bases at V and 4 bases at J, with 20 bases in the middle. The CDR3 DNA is TGTGCCAGCAGCCCCGGGGGCAGGGGTTCTAGCTATGGCTACACCTTC. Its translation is CASSPGGRGSSYGYTF. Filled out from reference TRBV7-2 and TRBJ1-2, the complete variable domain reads GAGVSQSPSNKVTEKGKDVELRCDPISGHTALYWYRQSLGQGLEFLIYFQGNSAPDKSGLPSDRFSAERTGGSVSTLTIQRTQQEDSAVYLCASSPGGRGSSYGYTFGSGTRLTVV.

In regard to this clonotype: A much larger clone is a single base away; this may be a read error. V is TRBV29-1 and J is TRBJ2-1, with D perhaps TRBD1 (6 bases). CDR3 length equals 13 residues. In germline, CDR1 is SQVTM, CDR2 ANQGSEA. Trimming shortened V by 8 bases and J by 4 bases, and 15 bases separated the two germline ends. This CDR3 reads CSIRDTPYNEQFF. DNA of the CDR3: TGCAGCATTAGGGACACCCCATACAATGAGCAGTTCTTC.

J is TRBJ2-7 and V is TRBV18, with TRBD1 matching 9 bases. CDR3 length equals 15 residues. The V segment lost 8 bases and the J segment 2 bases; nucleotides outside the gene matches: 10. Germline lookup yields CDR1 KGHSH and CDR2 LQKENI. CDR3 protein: CASGAVGTGPYEQYF. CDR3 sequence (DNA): TGTGCCAGCGGAGCTGTGGGGACAGGGCCCTACGAGCAGTACTTC.

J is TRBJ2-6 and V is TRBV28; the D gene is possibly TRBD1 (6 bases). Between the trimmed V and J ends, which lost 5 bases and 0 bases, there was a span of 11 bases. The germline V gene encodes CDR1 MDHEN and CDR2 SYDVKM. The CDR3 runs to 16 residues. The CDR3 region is CASSNTGNSGANVLTF. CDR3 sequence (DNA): TGTGCCAGCAGTAACACAGGGAACTCTGGGGCCAACGTCCTGACTTTC.

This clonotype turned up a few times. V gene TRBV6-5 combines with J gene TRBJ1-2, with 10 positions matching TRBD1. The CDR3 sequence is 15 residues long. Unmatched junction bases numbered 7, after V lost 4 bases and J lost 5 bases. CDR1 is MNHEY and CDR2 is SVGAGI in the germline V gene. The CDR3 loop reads CASSFDRGQGYGYTF. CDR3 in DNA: TGTGCCAGCAGTTTCGACAGGGGGCAGGGGTATGGCTACACCTTC.

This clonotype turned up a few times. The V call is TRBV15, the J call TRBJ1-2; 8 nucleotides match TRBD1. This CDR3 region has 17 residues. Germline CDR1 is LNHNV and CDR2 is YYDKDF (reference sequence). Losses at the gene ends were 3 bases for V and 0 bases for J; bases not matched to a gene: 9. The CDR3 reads CATSRMGQDRANYGYTF. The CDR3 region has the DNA TGTGCCACCAGCAGGATGGGACAGGACCGAGCTAACTATGGCTACACCTTC.

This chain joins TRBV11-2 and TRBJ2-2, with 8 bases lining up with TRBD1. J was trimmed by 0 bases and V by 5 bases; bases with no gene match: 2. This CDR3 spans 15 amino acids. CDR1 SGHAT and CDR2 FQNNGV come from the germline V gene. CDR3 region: CASSPQGANTGELFF. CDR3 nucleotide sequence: TGTGCCAGCAGCCCACAGGGGGCGAACACCGGGGAGCTGTTTTTT.

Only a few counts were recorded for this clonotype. The CDR3 DNA sequence: TGTGCCAGCAACTCGGGGGGGTCGCAAGATACGCAGTATTTT. This gives the protein CASNSGGSQDTQYF. V is TRBV7-2 and J is TRBJ2-3; 8 bases are a match to TRBD2. Per the germline V gene, CDR1 is SGHTA and CDR2 is FQGNSA. V trimming: 7 bases; J trimming: 5 bases; junction bases outside the gene matches: 8. This CDR3 is 14 amino acids long.

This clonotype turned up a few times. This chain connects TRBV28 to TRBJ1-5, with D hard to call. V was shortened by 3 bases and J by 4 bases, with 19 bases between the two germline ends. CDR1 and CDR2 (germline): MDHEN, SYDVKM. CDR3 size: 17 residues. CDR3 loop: CASSLSPLQTTNQPQHF. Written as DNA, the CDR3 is TGTGCCAGCAGTTTGTCCCCGTTACAGACAACTAATCAGCCCCAGCATTTT. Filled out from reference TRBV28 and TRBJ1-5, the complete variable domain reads DVKVTQSSRYLVKRTGEKVFLECVQDMDHENMFWYRQDPGLGLRLIYFSYDVKMKEKGDIPEGYSVSREKKERFSLILESASTNQTSMYLCASSLSPLQTTNQPQHFGDGTRLSIL.

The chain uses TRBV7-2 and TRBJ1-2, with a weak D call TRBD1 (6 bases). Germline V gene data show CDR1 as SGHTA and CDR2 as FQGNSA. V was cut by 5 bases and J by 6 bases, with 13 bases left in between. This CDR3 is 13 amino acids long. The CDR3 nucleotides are TGTGCCAGCAGCGAGAGGGGGTTCGATGGCTACACCTTC. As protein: CASSERGFDGYTF.

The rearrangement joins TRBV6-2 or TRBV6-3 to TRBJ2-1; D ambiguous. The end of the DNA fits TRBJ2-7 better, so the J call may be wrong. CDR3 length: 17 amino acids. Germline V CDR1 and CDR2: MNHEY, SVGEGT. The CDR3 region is CASSYSTQPRSYNEQYF. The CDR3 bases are TGTGCCAGCAGTTACTCGACACAACCCCGCTCCTACAATGAGCAGTACTTC.

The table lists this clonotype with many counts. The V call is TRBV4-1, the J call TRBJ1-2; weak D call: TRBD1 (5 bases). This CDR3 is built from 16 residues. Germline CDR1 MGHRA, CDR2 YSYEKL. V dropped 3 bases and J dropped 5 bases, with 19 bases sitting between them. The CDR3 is CASSHEPVLGAYGYTF. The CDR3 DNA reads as TGCGCCAGCAGCCATGAACCGGTCCTTGGGGCTTATGGCTACACCTTC.